The source of this T cell receptor (beta chain) is a study of shared clonotypes between healthy human individuals. The CDR3 length is 17 residues. Per germline, CDR1 SEHNR and CDR2 FQNEAQ (reference sequence). The ends lost 1 base at V and 8 bases at J; junction bases unmatched: 8. CD45RO-negative cells were positively selected for CCR7, leaving out terminally differentiated effector memory CD45RA+ cells. Using immunoSEQ multiplex PCR, the repertoire was profiled, and TCRdb retains in-frame clones only, with some absent. The table has 560,000 or so clones, roughly 96% seen once. This rearrangement joins TRBV7-9 to TRBJ2-1, with 13 bases aligning to TRBD2. The sequenced sample consisted of naive CD8+ T cells sorted from blood. The receptor's source is a woman aged 25 to 39 in good health. This CDR3 is CASSLELAGGPVDEQFF. The CDR3, as DNA: TGTGCCAGCAGCTTAGAACTAGCGGGAGGGCCGGTCGATGAGCAGTTCTTC.